These 29 T cell receptor beta chains originate from one sample sequenced in a study of vaccination effects on CD4 cells after COVID-19. The ViraFEST assay expanded antigen-specific CD4+ T cells with viral peptide pools before sequencing. Isolation of CD4+ T cells took place after about 10 days of culture. Each person got two doses of an mRNA SARS-CoV-2 vaccine, BNT162b2 or mRNA-1273. Assay used: immunoSEQ multiplex PCR; TCRdb lists only in-frame clones, some missing. The table records roughly 70,000 clones, around 70% of them present only once. No antigen is known for these receptors. Sequencing was performed on CD4+ T cells from PBMCs cultured with HCoV-229E spike peptides, taken after COVID-19 vaccination. The receptors shown here come from a human donor who received a COVID-19 vaccine.

The chain employs TRBV5-1 and TRBJ2-2; 8 bases map to TRBD1. CDR1 and CDR2 from the germline V gene are SGHRS and YFSETQ. The CDR3 is 15 amino acids. Germline trimming cut 4 bases from V and 1 base from J; bases unmatched to any gene: 3. CDR3 sequence (DNA): TGCGCCAGCAGCCCCGGGACAGGGAACACCGGGGAGCTGTTTTTT. Its translation: CASSPGTGNTGELFF.

The chain is built from TRBV3-1 (or the pseudogene TRBV3-2) and TRBJ2-5, with a tentative D call TRBD1 (5 bases). V gave up 2 bases and J gave up 1 base, with 11 bases separating them. The CDR3 is 15 residues long. Germline-derived CDR1 and CDR2 are LGHDT and YNNKEL (reference sequence). The CDR3 sequence is CASSQTARVQETQYF. The CDR3 DNA reads as TGTGCCAGCAGCCAAACGGCCAGGGTCCAAGAGACCCAGTACTTC.

This chain joins TRBV2 and TRBJ1-5; no clear D gene. Germline loops: CDR1 SNHLY, CDR2 FYNNEI. The CDR3 has 12 residues. Trimming removed 5 bases at V and 4 bases at J, with 6 bases between. The CDR3 sequence: CASSPINQPQHF. The CDR3 DNA reads TGTGCCAGCAGTCCGATTAATCAGCCCCAGCATTTT.

This clone was detected only a few times. The genes are TRBV2 and TRBJ2-1; 7 nucleotides match TRBD2. The J segment lost 6 bases and the V segment lost 7 bases, leaving 12 bases of the junction unmatched. Germline V gene sequence: CDR1 SNHLY, CDR2 FYNNEI. CDR3 length: 15 residues. The CDR3 loop reads CASMEGRAMGNEQFF. CDR3 nucleotides: TGTGCCAGCATGGAAGGGAGGGCAATGGGCAATGAGCAGTTCTTC.

The rearrangement links TRBV29-1 to TRBJ1-1; no reliable D call. Germline assignment: CDR1 SQVTM and CDR2 ANQGSEA. V was pared by 4 bases and J by 10 bases, with 13 bases between. The CDR3 runs 11 residues. For the CDR3, the DNA is TGCAGCGTTGCCGTGGGTGTTATAGCTTTCTTT. Its protein is CSVAVGVIAFF.

J is TRBJ1-1 and V is TRBV5-5; tentative D call: TRBD1 (5 bases). V lost 4 bases to trimming and J lost 7 bases, with 11 bases between them. Germline assignment: CDR1 SGHKS and CDR2 YYEKEE (reference sequence). The CDR3 totals 12 residues. The CDR3 loop reads CASSKGTVEAFF. In DNA form, the CDR3 reads TGTGCCAGCAGCAAAGGGACGGTTGAAGCTTTCTTT.

The rearrangement joins TRBV28 to TRBJ1-5; D ambiguous. The ends were cut back, 10 bases at V and 11 bases at J, with 21 bases in the middle. Germline CDR1 and CDR2: MDHEN and SYDVKM. The CDR3 length is 13 residues. CDR3 DNA: TGTGCCACCTCGGACGCCGCGCTGTTAGCCCAGCATTTT. Its protein is CATSDAALLAQHF.

V and J are TRBV19 and TRBJ2-7; D remains unclear. The CDR3 runs to 13 residues. V gave up 1 base and J gave up 3 bases, with 7 bases separating them. CDR1 and CDR2 (germline): LNHDA, SQIVND (reference sequence). The CDR3, as DNA: TGTGCCAGTAGTATAGTGGGCGGCTACGAGCAGTACGTC. It encodes CASSIVGGYEQYV.

The V gene is TRBV7-2, the J gene TRBJ1-4; unclear D gene. Trimming cost V 6 bases and J 5 bases, with 7 bases left between them. CDR1 and CDR2 from the germline V gene are SGHTA and FQGNSA. The CDR3 is 12 residues long. The CDR3 DNA reads TGTGCCAGCAGGAGGCGCAATGAAAAACTGTTTTTT. The encoded protein is CASRRRNEKLFF.

The chain carries TRBV3-1 (or the pseudogene TRBV3-2) and TRBJ1-2; D not resolved. This CDR3 is 12 amino acids long. Trimming stripped 0 bases from V and 8 bases from J, with 7 bases between. Per germline, CDR1 LGHDT and CDR2 YNNKEL (reference sequence). CDR3 loop: CASSQDTRGYTF. Here the CDR3 DNA reads TGTGCCAGCAGCCAAGATACACGGGGCTACACCTTC.

This clone was found once. The chain is built from TRBV29-1 and TRBJ2-6; maybe TRBD2 (5 bases). CDR3 length: 14 amino acids. The V end was cut by 5 bases, the J end by 2 bases, with 10 bases between. Germline V gene lookup returns CDR1 SQVTM and CDR2 ANQGSEA. As DNA, the CDR3 is TGCAGCGTTTATTCCGGGACTGGGGCCAACGTCCTGACTTTC. Amino acid sequence: CSVYSGTGANVLTF.

The chain has TRBV24-1 and TRBJ1-5; D possibly corresponds to TRBD1 (5 bases). V was shortened by 4 bases and J by 2 bases, with 11 bases between the two germline ends. CDR3 length equals 15 residues. Germline V CDR1 and CDR2: KGHDR, SFDVKD. The CDR3 DNA sequence: TGTGCCACCAGTGAGTCAGGGTATGGCAATCAGCCCCAGCATTTT. Its protein product is CATSESGYGNQPQHF.

The chain couples TRBV5-1 to TRBJ2-6; unclear D gene. Germline lookup yields CDR1 SGHRS and CDR2 YFSETQ. This CDR3 has 15 amino acids. The V end was cut by 4 bases, the J end by 3 bases, with 11 bases between. Here the CDR3 DNA reads TGCGCCAGCAGCCCCACTGAAGGTGGGGCCAACGTCCTGACTTTC. It is translated as CASSPTEGGANVLTF.

The chain carries TRBV4-1 and TRBJ2-3; 15 bases map to TRBD2. This CDR3 is 18 amino acids long. CDR1 and CDR2 (germline): MGHRA, YSYEKL. J was trimmed by 3 bases and V by 4 bases; bases with no gene match: 8. CDR3 in amino acids: CASSRTSGGAGITDTQYF. The CDR3 DNA reads TGCGCCAGCAGCCGGACTAGCGGGGGGGCCGGCATTACAGATACGCAGTATTTT.

Comment on this clone: Different DNA sequences within this sample yield the same CDR3. CDR3 region: CASSLGDSQETQYF. The DNA of the CDR3 is TGCGCCAGCAGCTTGGGAGACTCGCAAGAGACCCAGTACTTC. V is TRBV5-1 and J is TRBJ2-5; D gene unclear. The CDR3 extends over 14 amino acids. V dropped 0 bases and J dropped 2 bases, with 8 bases sitting between them. Germline V gene sequence: CDR1 SGHRS, CDR2 YFSETQ.

This sequence joins TRBV5-8 and TRBJ2-7, with D perhaps matching TRBD2 (7 bases). V was shortened by 4 bases and J by 7 bases, with 15 bases between the two germline ends. Germline loops: CDR1 SGHTS, CDR2 YDEGEE. This CDR3 comprises 13 residues. The CDR3 is CASSLRRGGEQYV. Here the CDR3 DNA reads TGTGCCAGCAGCCTACGGAGGGGGGGAGAGCAGTACGTC.

The rearrangement links TRBV30 to TRBJ1-1; no reliable D call. This CDR3 spans 12 amino acids. Trimming cost V 0 bases and J 6 bases, with 8 bases left between them. Looked up from germline, CDR1 is GTSNPN and CDR2 is SVGIG (reference sequence). The CDR3 sequence is CAWSVDGAEAFF. CDR3 in DNA: TGTGCCTGGAGTGTAGACGGGGCTGAAGCTTTCTTT. Using reference TRBV30 and TRBJ1-1 for the parts outside the CDR3, the full variable domain is SQTIHQWPATLVQPVGSPLSLECTVEGTSNPNLYWYRQAAGRGLQLLFYSVGIGQISSEVPQNLSASRPQDRQFILSSKKLLLSDSGFYLCAWSVDGAEAFFGQGTRLTVV.

This chain joins TRBV6-5 and TRBJ2-7; 7 nucleotides agree with TRBD1. The CDR3 sequence is 14 residues long. After removal of 6 bases from V and 3 bases from J, the junction contained 8 bases not matched to a gene. Germline V gene data show CDR1 as MNHEY and CDR2 as SVGAGI. The DNA for the CDR3 is TGTGCCAGCAGGAAGGGACAGTGGGACTACGAGCAGTACGTC. Translation: CASRKGQWDYEQYV.

V gene TRBV24-1 combines with J gene TRBJ2-5, with TRBD2 identical over 7 bases. This CDR3 is built from 15 residues. CDR1 is KGHDR, CDR2 SFDVKD, per germline. After removal of 3 bases from V and 5 bases from J, the junction contained 8 bases not matched to a gene. The CDR3 reads CATSDPGGSGETQYF. In DNA, the CDR3 is TGTGCCACCAGTGATCCGGGGGGTTCGGGTGAGACCCAGTACTTC.

The rearrangement joins TRBV4-2 to TRBJ1-5; D is unclear. Trimming removed 4 bases at V and 2 bases at J, with 12 bases between. CDR3 length: 15 amino acids. The V gene's germline CDR1 is LGHNA and CDR2 YNFKEQ. The CDR3 region is CASSLSGYGNQPQHF. The CDR3 DNA reads TGTGCCAGCAGCCTCTCAGGTTATGGCAATCAGCCCCAGCATTTT.

The J gene is TRBJ1-2, the V gene TRBV6-5; 7 nucleotides match TRBD1. CDR1 is MNHEY and CDR2 is SVGAGI in the germline V gene. The CDR3 is 15 residues long. With V trimmed by 8 bases and J by 4 bases, 13 bases remained unmatched. The CDR3 sequence is CASRLGRGPSYGYTF. CDR3 DNA sequence: TGTGCCAGCCGTCTGGGGAGGGGGCCGAGCTATGGCTACACCTTC.

Notes on this clone: The sample contains more than one DNA sequence encoding this CDR3. This rearrangement joins TRBV3-1 (or the pseudogene TRBV3-2) to TRBJ1-2, with 7 bases matching TRBD1. J was trimmed by 2 bases and V by 1 base; bases with no gene match: 1. The germline V gene has CDR1 LGHDT and CDR2 YNNKEL (reference sequence). The CDR3 loop spans 14 amino acids. The CDR3 reads CASSQGRGNYGYTF. Here the CDR3 DNA reads TGTGCCAGCAGCCAAGGCAGGGGGAACTATGGCTACACCTTC.

This clone was seen a few times. The J gene is TRBJ1-5, the V gene TRBV6-5; D might be TRBD1 (5 bases). V shed 6 bases and J shed 1 base, with 13 bases lying between them. CDR3 size: 15 residues. In germline, CDR1 is MNHEY, CDR2 SVGAGI. The CDR3: CASRMTRQSNQPQHF. CDR3 in DNA: TGTGCCAGCAGGATGACCCGACAGAGCAATCAGCCCCAGCATTTT.

Comment on this clone: This CDR3 is also generated by other DNA sequences in the sample. J is TRBJ1-5 and V is TRBV30, with D unresolved. The CDR3 consists of 13 residues. CDR1 and CDR2 from the germline V gene are GTSNPN and SVGIG (reference sequence). V was pared by 2 bases and J by 0 bases, with 5 bases between. The CDR3 spells CAWSRDSNQPQHF. In DNA form, the CDR3 reads TGTGCCTGGAGTAGAGATAGCAATCAGCCCCAGCATTTT.

The chain combines TRBV11-2 with TRBJ2-4; the D is unclear. This CDR3 comprises 14 residues. Trimming removed 5 bases from V and 8 bases from J, with 16 bases in between. Germline CDR1 SGHAT, CDR2 FQNNGV. The CDR3 is CASSPNPHRDIQYF. The CDR3 nucleotides read TGTGCCAGCAGCCCGAACCCCCACCGGGACATTCAGTACTTC.

The chain carries TRBV4-1 and TRBJ2-1, with 12 bases matching TRBD2. CDR1 MGHRA and CDR2 YSYEKL come from the germline V gene. This CDR3 spans 15 amino acids. Trimming cost V 4 bases and J 15 bases; bases outside gene matches: 13. CDR3: CASSLETSGGDVLFF. For the CDR3, the DNA is TGCGCCAGCAGCCTCGAGACTAGCGGGGGCGACGTTCTGTTCTTC.

This clone appeared a few times. J is TRBJ1-2 and V is TRBV11-2; D remains unclear. CDR1 is SGHAT, CDR2 FQNNGV, per germline. The CDR3 consists of 12 residues. V gave up 2 bases and J gave up 2 bases, with 3 bases separating them. CDR3 sequence (DNA): TGTGCCAGCAGCTTAAACAACTATGGCTACACCTTC. Translating gives CASSLNNYGYTF.

The chain has TRBV20-1 and TRBJ2-7, with D possibly being TRBD1 or TRBD2 (5 bases each). The CDR3 contains 13 residues. The ends were cut back, 3 bases at V and 3 bases at J, with 12 bases in the middle. Germline values: CDR1 DFQATT, CDR2 SNEGSKA (reference sequence). In nucleotides, the CDR3 is TGCAGTGCTAGTGTGGCAGGGAGCTACGAGCAGTACGTC. It encodes CSASVAGSYEQYV.

The gene calls are TRBV4-1 and TRBJ2-5, with D hard to call. The V gene lost 6 bases and the J gene lost 5 bases, with 10 bases spanning the gap. Germline loops: CDR1 MGHRA, CDR2 YSYEKL. The CDR3 has 12 residues. CDR3 in DNA: TGCGCCAGCAGTAAACCGGCGGAGACCCAGTACTTC. Its translation is CASSKPAETQYF.